A single sample gave rise to the 21 T cell receptor beta chains below, sequenced in a study of beta chain features in type 1 diabetes. Notes on the study in general: Shorter TCRB CDR3s, moderately but significantly so, were found in Type 1 diabetes patients in all four CD4+ subsets.

These receptors have no identified antigens. Since all of the isolated RNA was reverse transcribed, expressed TCRB transcripts were what got sequenced. Clones were sequenced by immunoSEQ multiplex PCR, and TCRdb holds only the in-frame ones, with some missing. The sample carries hundreds of thousands of clones, more than 13% recorded once. The source material was naive CD4+ T cells from blood. These TCRs come from a man between 18 and 29 years old with type 1 diabetes.

This chain connects TRBV29-1 to TRBJ1-2; possible D gene TRBD1, 6 bases. Germline V gene sequence: CDR1 SQVTM, CDR2 ANQGSEA. The V and J ends lost 8 bases and 8 bases respectively, with 21 bases between them. The CDR3 has 13 residues. The DNA for the CDR3 is TGCAGCATCCATCTCCGGGACATCCAGGGCTACACCTTC. This gives the protein CSIHLRDIQGYTF.

The chain combines TRBV27 with TRBJ1-4; the D gene is possibly TRBD1 (6 bases). CDR1 is MNHEY, CDR2 SMNVEV, per germline (reference sequence). The length of the CDR3 is 15 residues. The V end lost 4 bases, the J end lost 7 bases, and 16 bases lay between the germline ends. In nucleotides, the CDR3 is TGTGCCAGCAGTTCCCTAGGGGGGGCTGGTGAAAAACTGTTTTTT. Residues: CASSSLGGAGEKLFF.

The V call is TRBV19, the J call TRBJ2-1; unclear D gene. V dropped 4 bases and J dropped 6 bases, with 7 bases sitting between them. The CDR3 extends over 12 amino acids. The V gene's germline CDR1 is LNHDA and CDR2 SQIVND (reference sequence). The CDR3 loop reads CASSSSINEQFF. CDR3 bases: TGTGCCAGTAGTAGCAGTATCAATGAGCAGTTCTTC.

A few counts support this clone. The rearrangement joins TRBV2 to TRBJ1-2; TRBD1 might be the D (5 bases). The CDR3 totals 14 residues. Germline CDR1 reads SNHLY; CDR2 reads FYNNEI. V dropped 3 bases and J dropped 3 bases, with 11 bases sitting between them. The CDR3 bases are TGTGCCAGCAGTGAGGTCCGGGACCACTATGGCTACACCTTC. Its protein product is CASSEVRDHYGYTF.

The CDR3 reads CASSLGIDPETQYF. DNA for the CDR3: TGTGCCAGCAGCTTAGGTATCGATCCAGAGACCCAGTACTTC. The chain couples TRBV7-9 to TRBJ2-5; D remains unclear. There are 14 residues in the CDR3. The V gene lost 1 base and the J gene lost 4 bases, with 10 bases spanning the gap. In germline, CDR1 is SEHNR, CDR2 FQNEAQ (reference sequence).

This clone occurred a few times. The V and J genes are TRBV7-2 and TRBJ1-5; D not certain. CDR1 and CDR2 from the germline V gene are SGHTA and FQGNSA. The CDR3 has 12 amino acids. Trimming took off 3 bases at V and 4 bases at J, with 4 bases between the two ends. CDR3 sequence (DNA): TGTGCCAGCAGCTTCCCGAATCAGCCCCAGCATTTT. Its translation is CASSFPNQPQHF. Variable domain in full (rest from reference TRBV7-2 and TRBJ1-5): GAGVSQSPSNKVTEKGKDVELRCDPISGHTALYWYRQSLGQGLEFLIYFQGNSAPDKSGLPSDRFSAERTGGSVSTLTIQRTQQEDSAVYLCASSFPNQPQHFGDGTRLSIL.

This chain joins TRBV14 and TRBJ2-4; D is perhaps TRBD1 (7 bases). CDR3 length equals 12 residues. In germline, CDR1 is SGHDN, CDR2 FVKESK. The V end was cut by 4 bases, the J end by 15 bases, with 16 bases between. CDR3 DNA: TGTGCCAGCAGCCCGTTGACAGGGAGGAGGTACTTC. This codes for CASSPLTGRRYF.

This chain joins TRBV7-9 and TRBJ2-3; a weak D match, TRBD2 (5 bases). There are 14 residues in the CDR3. V lost 5 bases to trimming and J lost 2 bases, with 11 bases between them. CDR1 is SEHNR, CDR2 FQNEAQ, per germline (reference sequence). CDR3 nucleotide sequence: TGTGCCAGCAGCCACCGCGGGCCCACAGATACGCAGTATTTT. It yields the protein CASSHRGPTDTQYF.

The J gene is TRBJ1-3, the V gene TRBV7-9; no definite D call. The CDR3 runs to 15 residues. Germline V CDR1 and CDR2: SEHNR, FQNEAQ (reference sequence). Between the trimmed V and J ends, which lost 1 base and 0 bases, there was a span of 7 bases. The CDR3 spells CASSLEAGSGNTIYF. The CDR3 DNA reads TGTGCCAGCAGCTTAGAGGCGGGCTCTGGAAACACCATATATTTT.

This clone was seen more than once but under ten times. This chain uses TRBV29-1 with TRBJ1-1; perhaps TRBD1 as D (5 bases). V was pared by 3 bases and J by 8 bases, with 16 bases between. The CDR3 length is 13 residues. Germline V gene data show CDR1 as SQVTM and CDR2 as ANQGSEA. The CDR3 coding sequence is TGCAGCGTTGACGGGGCCCAAAAGACGGAAGCTTTCTTT. Protein: CSVDGAQKTEAFF.

The CDR3 region is CASSLLVADTQYF. In nucleotides, the CDR3 is TGTGCCAGCAGCTTGTTGGTGGCGGATACGCAGTATTTT. The chain is built from TRBV5-8 and TRBJ2-3; D remains unclear. Trimming took 1 base from V and 6 from J, leaving 9 bases between them. Germline-derived CDR1 and CDR2 are SGHTS and YDEGEE. This CDR3 comprises 13 residues.

This clone occurred a few times. The chain uses TRBV5-4 and TRBJ2-2; D might be TRBD2 (6 bases). The CDR3 runs 15 residues. Germline lookup yields CDR1 SGHNT and CDR2 YYREEE (reference sequence). V was clipped by 3 bases and J by 4 bases, with 13 bases between them. CDR3 nucleotides: TGTGCCAGCAGCTCGTCCGGGACTCTCACCGGGGAGCTGTTTTTT. Protein: CASSSSGTLTGELFF.

This clone was recorded a few times. The chain employs TRBV30 and TRBJ2-6; D remains unclear. V was pared by 2 bases and J by 0 bases, with 8 bases between. The CDR3 runs to 15 residues. CDR1 and CDR2 from the germline V gene are GTSNPN and SVGIG (reference sequence). CDR3 residues: CAWSSHYSGANVLTF. CDR3 in DNA: TGTGCCTGGAGTTCCCATTACTCTGGGGCCAACGTCCTGACTTTC.

This clone was detected only a few times. The genes are TRBV4-3 and TRBJ1-1; D remains unclear. The germline V gene encodes CDR1 LGHNA and CDR2 YSLEER. V was shortened by 4 bases and J by 3 bases, with 12 bases between the two germline ends. The CDR3 contains 14 residues. The CDR3 protein is CASSPSMTDTEAFF. CDR3 coding DNA: TGCGCCAGCAGCCCCTCCATGACCGACACTGAAGCTTTCTTT.

The table lists this clone with a few counts. CDR3 sequence reads: CASSPRRASYNEQFF. In DNA, the CDR3 is TGTGCCAGCAGTCCTCGCAGGGCATCCTACAATGAGCAGTTCTTC. The chain couples TRBV25-1 to TRBJ2-1, with D perhaps TRBD1 (5 bases). Germline CDR1 reads MGHDK; CDR2 reads SYGVNS. This CDR3 has 15 amino acids. V was trimmed by 5 bases and J by 1 base, leaving 12 bases between them.

This clone was detected a few times. V gene TRBV30 combines with J gene TRBJ1-1; D possibly corresponds to TRBD1 (6 bases). Germline loops: CDR1 GTSNPN, CDR2 SVGIG (reference sequence). V shed 0 bases and J shed 7 bases, with 9 bases lying between them. The CDR3 sequence is 12 residues long. The CDR3 nucleotides are TGTGCCTGGAGTGTACAGGGACTTGAAGCTTTCTTT. Translation gives CAWSVQGLEAFF. The full variable domain, with the rest looked up from reference TRBV30 and TRBJ1-1, is SQTIHQWPATLVQPVGSPLSLECTVEGTSNPNLYWYRQAAGRGLQLLFYSVGIGQISSEVPQNLSASRPQDRQFILSSKKLLLSDSGFYLCAWSVQGLEAFFGQGTRLTVV.

The chain has TRBV2 and TRBJ2-5; 7 bases line up with TRBD1. The V segment lost 4 bases and the J segment 3 bases; nucleotides outside the gene matches: 5. The CDR3 contains 14 residues. In germline, CDR1 is SNHLY, CDR2 FYNNEI. The CDR3 sequence: CASSAPGTEETQYF. CDR3 bases: TGTGCCAGCAGTGCGCCCGGGACAGAAGAGACCCAGTACTTC.

The chain uses TRBV7-2 and TRBJ1-5, with 10 bases identical to TRBD1. The CDR3 extends over 14 amino acids. Germline values: CDR1 SGHTA, CDR2 FQGNSA. V was pared by 7 bases and J by 7 bases, with 7 bases of the junction left unmatched. CDR3 amino acids: CASTETGGRQPQHF. Written as DNA, the CDR3 is TGTGCCAGCACCGAGACAGGGGGCAGGCAGCCCCAGCATTTT.

Concerning this clone itself: The same CDR3 also results from other DNA sequences found in this sample. This chain links TRBV30 with TRBJ2-7; no reliable D call. Germline CDR1 is GTSNPN and CDR2 is SVGIG (reference sequence). Trimming pared 3 bases from V and 3 bases from J, leaving 6 bases between. The CDR3 loop spans 11 amino acids. The chain's CDR3 is CAWSHNYEQYF. CDR3 coding DNA: TGTGCCTGGAGCCACAACTACGAGCAGTACTTC.

This clone was picked up a small number of times. Other DNA sequences in this sample translate to the same CDR3. This chain joins TRBV5-1 and TRBJ1-1; D is uncertain. Trimming cost V 0 bases and J 0 bases, with 6 bases left between them. Germline V gene data show CDR1 as SGHRS and CDR2 as YFSETQ. The CDR3 consists of 14 residues. The CDR3 spells CASSLDSLNTEAFF. The CDR3 coding sequence is TGCGCCAGCAGCTTGGACAGTTTGAACACTGAAGCTTTCTTT.

CDR3 in amino acids: CASSLGQDRASYEQYF. As DNA, the CDR3 is TGTGCCAGCAGCTTAGGGCAGGACAGGGCCTCCTACGAGCAGTACTTC. The chain couples TRBV7-2 to TRBJ2-7, with 8 bases that match TRBD1. V trimming: 1 base; J trimming: 0 bases; junction bases outside the gene matches: 5. The CDR3 has 16 amino acids. Per the germline V gene, CDR1 is SGHTA and CDR2 is FQGNSA.